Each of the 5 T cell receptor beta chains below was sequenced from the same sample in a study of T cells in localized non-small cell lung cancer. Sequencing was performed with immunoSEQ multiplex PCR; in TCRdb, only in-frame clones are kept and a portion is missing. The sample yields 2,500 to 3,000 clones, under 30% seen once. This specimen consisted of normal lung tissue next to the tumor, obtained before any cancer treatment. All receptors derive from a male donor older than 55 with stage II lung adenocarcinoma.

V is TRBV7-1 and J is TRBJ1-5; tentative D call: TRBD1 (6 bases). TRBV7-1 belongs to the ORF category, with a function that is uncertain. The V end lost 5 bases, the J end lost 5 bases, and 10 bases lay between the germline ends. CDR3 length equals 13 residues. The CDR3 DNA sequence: TGTGCCAGCAGCCTCAACAGGGATCAGCCCCAGCATTTT. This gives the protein CASSLNRDQPQHF.

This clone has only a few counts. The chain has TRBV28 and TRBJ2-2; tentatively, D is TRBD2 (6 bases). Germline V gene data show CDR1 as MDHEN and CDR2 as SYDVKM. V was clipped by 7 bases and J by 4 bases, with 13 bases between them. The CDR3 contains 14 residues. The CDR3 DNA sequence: TGTGCCAGCAACCCAGGAGGGCGCACCGGGGAGCTGTTTTTT. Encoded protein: CASNPGGRTGELFF.

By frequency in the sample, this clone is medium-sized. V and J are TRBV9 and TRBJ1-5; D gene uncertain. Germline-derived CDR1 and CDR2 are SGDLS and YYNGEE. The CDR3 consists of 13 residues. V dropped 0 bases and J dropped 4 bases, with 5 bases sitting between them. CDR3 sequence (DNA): TGTGCCAGCAGCGTAGAGGCTAATCAGCCCCAGCATTTT. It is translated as CASSVEANQPQHF.

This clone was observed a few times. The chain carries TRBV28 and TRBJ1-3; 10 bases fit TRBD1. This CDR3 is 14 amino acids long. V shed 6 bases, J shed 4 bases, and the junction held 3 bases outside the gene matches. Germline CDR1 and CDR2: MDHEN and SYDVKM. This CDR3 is CASSDRGLGNTIYF. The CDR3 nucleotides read TGTGCCAGCAGCGACAGGGGGCTAGGAAACACCATATATTTT.

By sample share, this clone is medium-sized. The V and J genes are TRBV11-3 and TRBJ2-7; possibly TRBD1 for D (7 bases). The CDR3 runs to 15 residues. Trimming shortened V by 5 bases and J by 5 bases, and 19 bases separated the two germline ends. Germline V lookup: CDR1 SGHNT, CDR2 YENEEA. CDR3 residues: CASSQGGSHGHEQYF. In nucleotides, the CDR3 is TGTGCCAGCAGCCAGGGGGGTTCCCACGGCCACGAGCAGTACTTC.